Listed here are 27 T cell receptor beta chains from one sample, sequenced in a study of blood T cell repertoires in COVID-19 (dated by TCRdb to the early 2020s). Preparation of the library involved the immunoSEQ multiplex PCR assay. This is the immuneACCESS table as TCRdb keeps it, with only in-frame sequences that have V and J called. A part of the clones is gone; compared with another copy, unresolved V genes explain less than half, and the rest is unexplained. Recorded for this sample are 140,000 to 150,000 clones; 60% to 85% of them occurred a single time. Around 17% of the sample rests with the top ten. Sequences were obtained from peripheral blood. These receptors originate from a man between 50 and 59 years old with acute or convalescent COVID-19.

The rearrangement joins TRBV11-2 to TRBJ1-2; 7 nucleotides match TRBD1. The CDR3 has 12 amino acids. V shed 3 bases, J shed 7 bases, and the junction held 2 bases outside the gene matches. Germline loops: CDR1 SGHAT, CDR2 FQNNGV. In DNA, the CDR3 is TGTGCCAGCAGCTTCACAGGGGTTGGCTACACCTTC. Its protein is CASSFTGVGYTF.

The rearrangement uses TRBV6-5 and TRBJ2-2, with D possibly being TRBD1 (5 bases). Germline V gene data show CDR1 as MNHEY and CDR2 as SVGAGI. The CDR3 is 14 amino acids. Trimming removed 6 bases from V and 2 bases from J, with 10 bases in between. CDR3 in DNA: TGTGCCAGCAGGCGACAGAGAAACACCGGGGAGCTGTTTTTT. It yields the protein CASRRQRNTGELFF.

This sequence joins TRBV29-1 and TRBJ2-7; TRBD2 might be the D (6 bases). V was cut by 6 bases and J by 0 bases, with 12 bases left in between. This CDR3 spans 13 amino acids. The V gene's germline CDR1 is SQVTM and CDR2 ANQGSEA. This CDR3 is CSVRDFLSYEQYF. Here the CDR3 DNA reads TGCAGCGTGCGGGACTTTCTCTCCTACGAGCAGTACTTC.

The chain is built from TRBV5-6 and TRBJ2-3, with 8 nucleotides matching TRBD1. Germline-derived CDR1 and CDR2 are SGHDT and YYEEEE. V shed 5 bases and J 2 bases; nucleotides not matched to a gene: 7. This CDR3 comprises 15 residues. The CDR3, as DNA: TGTGCCAGCAGTTTGACAGGGGCAGTCACAGATACGCAGTATTTT. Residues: CASSLTGAVTDTQYF.

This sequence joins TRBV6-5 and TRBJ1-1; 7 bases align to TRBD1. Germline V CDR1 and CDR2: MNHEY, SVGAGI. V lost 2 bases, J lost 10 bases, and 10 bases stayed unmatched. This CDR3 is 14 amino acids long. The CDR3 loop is CASSYTTGEVVAFF. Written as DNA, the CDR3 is TGTGCCAGCAGTTACACTACAGGGGAGGTTGTAGCTTTCTTT.

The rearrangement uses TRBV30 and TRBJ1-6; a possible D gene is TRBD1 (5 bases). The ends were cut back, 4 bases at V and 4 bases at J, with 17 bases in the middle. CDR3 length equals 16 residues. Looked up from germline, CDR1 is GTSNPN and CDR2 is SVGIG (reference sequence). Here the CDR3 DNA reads TGTGCCTGGACCGCCACCGGGCAGGGTTATAATTCACCCCTCCACTTT. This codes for CAWTATGQGYNSPLHF.

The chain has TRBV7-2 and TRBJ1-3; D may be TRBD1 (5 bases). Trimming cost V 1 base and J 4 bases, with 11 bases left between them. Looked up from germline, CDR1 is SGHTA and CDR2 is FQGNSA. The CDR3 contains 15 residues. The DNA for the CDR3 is TGTGCCAGCAGCTTAGTCGGGGGGTTCGGAAACACCATATATTTT. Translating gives CASSLVGGFGNTIYF.

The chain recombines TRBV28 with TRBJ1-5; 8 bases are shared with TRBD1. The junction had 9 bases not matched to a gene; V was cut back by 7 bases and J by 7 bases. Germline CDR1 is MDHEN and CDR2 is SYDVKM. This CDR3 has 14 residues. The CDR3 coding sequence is TGTGCCAGCACCATCCAGGGGGCAGAACAGCCCCAGCATTTT. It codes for CASTIQGAEQPQHF. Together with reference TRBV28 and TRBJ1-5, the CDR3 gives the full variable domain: DVKVTQSSRYLVKRTGEKVFLECVQDMDHENMFWYRQDPGLGLRLIYFSYDVKMKEKGDIPEGYSVSREKKERFSLILESASTNQTSMYLCASTIQGAEQPQHFGDGTRLSIL.

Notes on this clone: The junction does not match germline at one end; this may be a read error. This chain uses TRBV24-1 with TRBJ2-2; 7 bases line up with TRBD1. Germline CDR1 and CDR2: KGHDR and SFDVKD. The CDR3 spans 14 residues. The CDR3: CATRDRVDTGELFF. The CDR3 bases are TGTGCCACCCGTGACAGGGTCGACACCGGGGAGCTGTTTTTT.

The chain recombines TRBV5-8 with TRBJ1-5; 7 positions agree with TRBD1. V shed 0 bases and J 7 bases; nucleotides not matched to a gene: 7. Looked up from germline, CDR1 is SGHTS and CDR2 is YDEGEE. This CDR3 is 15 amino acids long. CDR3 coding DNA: TGTGCCAGCAGCTTGGGGGTTCAGGGGGGCCAGCCCCAGCATTTT. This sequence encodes CASSLGVQGGQPQHF.

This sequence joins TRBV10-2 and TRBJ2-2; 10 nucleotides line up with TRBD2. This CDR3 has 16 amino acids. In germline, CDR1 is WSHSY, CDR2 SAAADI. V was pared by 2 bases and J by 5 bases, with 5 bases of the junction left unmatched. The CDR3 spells CASSEQSGGATGELFF. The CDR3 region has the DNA TGCGCCAGCAGTGAGCAGAGCGGGGGGGCAACCGGGGAGCTGTTTTTT.

CDR3 loop: CASSTRDRANYGYTF. The CDR3 DNA reads TGTGCCAGCAGCACCCGGGACAGGGCCAACTATGGCTACACCTTC. V gene TRBV13 combines with J gene TRBJ1-2, with 9 bases identical to TRBD1. The CDR3 length is 15 residues. Germline-derived CDR1 and CDR2 are PRHDT and FYEKMQ (reference sequence). The trim removed 5 bases at V and 2 bases at J, leaving 6 bases unmatched.

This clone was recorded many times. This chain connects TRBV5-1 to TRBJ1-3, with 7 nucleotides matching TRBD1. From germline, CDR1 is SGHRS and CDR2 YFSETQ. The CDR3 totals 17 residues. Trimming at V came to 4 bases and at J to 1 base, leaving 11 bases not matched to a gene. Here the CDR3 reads CASSPTRGGLSGNTIYF. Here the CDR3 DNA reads TGCGCCAGCAGCCCCACTCGAGGGGGCTTATCTGGAAACACCATATATTTT. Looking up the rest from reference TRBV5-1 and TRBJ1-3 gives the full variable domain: KAGVTQTPRYLIKTRGQQVTLSCSPISGHRSVSWYQQTPGQGLQFLFEYFSETQRNKGNFPGRFSGRQFSNSRSEMNVSTLELGDSALYLCASSPTRGGLSGNTIYFGEGSWLTVV.

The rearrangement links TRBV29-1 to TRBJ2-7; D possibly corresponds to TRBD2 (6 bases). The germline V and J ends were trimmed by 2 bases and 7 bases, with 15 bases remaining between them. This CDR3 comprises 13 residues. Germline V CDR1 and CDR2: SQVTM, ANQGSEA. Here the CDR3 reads CSVEFRGIGEQYF. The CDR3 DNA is TGCAGCGTTGAATTCCGGGGGATAGGGGAGCAGTACTTC.

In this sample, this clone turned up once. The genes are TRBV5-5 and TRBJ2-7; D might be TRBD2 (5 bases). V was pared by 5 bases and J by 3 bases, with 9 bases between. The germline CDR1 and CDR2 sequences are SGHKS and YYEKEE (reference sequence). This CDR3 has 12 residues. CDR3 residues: CASSKAGYEQYF. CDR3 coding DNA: TGTGCCAGCAGTAAGGCGGGCTACGAGCAGTACTTC.

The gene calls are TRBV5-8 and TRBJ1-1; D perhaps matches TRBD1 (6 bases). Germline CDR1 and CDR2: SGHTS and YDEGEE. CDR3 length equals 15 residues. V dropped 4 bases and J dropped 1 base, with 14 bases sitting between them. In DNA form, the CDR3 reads TGTGCCAGCAGCCCGGGTACCAGGGGGAACACTGAAGCTTTCTTT. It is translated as CASSPGTRGNTEAFF.

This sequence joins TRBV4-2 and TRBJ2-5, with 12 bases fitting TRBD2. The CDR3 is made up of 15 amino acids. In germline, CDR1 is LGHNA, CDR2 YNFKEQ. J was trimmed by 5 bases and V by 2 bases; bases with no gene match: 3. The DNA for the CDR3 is TGTGCCAGCAGCCAACTAGCGGGGGGGCGGGAGACCCAGTACTTC. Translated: CASSQLAGGRETQYF.

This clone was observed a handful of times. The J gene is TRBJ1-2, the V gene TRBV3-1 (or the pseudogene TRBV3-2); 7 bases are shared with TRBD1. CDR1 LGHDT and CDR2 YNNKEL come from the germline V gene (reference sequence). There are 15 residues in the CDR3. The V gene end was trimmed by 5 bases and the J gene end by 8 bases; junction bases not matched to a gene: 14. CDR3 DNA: TGTGCCAGCAGCGCCCCAGGTCAGGGGGAGAGGGGCTACACCTTC. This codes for CASSAPGQGERGYTF.

The CDR3 coding sequence is TGTGCCAGCAGCCAGGGCCTCAGGGGTGAAGCTTTCTTT. Translation gives CASSQGLRGEAFF. This chain uses TRBV6-5 with TRBJ1-1; possible D gene TRBD1, 6 bases. The germline V gene encodes CDR1 MNHEY and CDR2 SVGAGI. The CDR3 is 13 residues long. Trimming pared 6 bases from V and 7 bases from J, leaving 15 bases between.

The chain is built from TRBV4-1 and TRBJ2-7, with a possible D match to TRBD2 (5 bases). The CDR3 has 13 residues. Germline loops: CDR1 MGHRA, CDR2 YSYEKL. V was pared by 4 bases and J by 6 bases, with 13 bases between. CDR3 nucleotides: TGCGCCAGCAGCCCCTTTAGGAGGTCCGAGCAGTACGTC. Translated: CASSPFRRSEQYV.

CDR3 residues: CSAPFGTSDSDEQFF. The CDR3 DNA sequence: TGCAGCGCCCCTTTCGGGACTAGCGATTCGGATGAGCAGTTCTTC. The chain employs TRBV29-1 and TRBJ2-1, with 10 bases that match TRBD2. Per the germline V gene, CDR1 is SQVTM and CDR2 is ANQGSEA. The CDR3 spans 15 residues. V was pared by 7 bases and J by 8 bases, with 14 bases of the junction left unmatched.

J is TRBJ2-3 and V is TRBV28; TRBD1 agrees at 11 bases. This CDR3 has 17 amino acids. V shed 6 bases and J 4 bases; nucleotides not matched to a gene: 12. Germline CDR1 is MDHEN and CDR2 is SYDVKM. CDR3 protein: CASRNLPGQGDPDTQYF. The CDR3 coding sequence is TGTGCCAGCAGAAACCTACCGGGACAGGGGGATCCAGATACGCAGTATTTT. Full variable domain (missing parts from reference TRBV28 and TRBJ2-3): DVKVTQSSRYLVKRTGEKVFLECVQDMDHENMFWYRQDPGLGLRLIYFSYDVKMKEKGDIPEGYSVSREKKERFSLILESASTNQTSMYLCASRNLPGQGDPDTQYFGPGTRLTVL.

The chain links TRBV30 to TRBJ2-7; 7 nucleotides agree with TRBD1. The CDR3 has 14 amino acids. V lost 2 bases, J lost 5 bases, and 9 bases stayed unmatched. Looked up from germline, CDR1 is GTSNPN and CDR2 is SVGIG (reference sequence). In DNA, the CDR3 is TGTGCCTGGAGTCCCGGGACAGTATTTAACGAGCAGTACGTC. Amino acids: CAWSPGTVFNEQYV.

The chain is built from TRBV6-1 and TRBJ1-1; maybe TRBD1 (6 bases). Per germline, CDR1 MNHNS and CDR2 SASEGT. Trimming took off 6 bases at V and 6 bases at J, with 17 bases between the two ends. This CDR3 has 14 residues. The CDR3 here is CASRRQGGVAEAFF. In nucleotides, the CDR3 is TGTGCCAGCAGGCGTCAAGGGGGGGTCGCTGAAGCTTTCTTT.

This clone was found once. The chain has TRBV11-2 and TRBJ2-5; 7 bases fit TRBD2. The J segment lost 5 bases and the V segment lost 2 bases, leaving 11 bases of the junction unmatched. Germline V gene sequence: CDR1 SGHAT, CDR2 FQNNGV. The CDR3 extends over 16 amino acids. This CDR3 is CASSLIAGPNKETQYF. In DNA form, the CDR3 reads TGTGCCAGCAGCTTAATAGCGGGTCCAAACAAGGAGACCCAGTACTTC.

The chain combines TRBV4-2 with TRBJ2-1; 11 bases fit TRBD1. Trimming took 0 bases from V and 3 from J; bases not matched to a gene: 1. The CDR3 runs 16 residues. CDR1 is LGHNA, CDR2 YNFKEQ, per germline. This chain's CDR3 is CASSQDGTGGYNEQFF. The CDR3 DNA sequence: TGTGCCAGCAGCCAAGATGGGACAGGGGGCTACAATGAGCAGTTCTTC.

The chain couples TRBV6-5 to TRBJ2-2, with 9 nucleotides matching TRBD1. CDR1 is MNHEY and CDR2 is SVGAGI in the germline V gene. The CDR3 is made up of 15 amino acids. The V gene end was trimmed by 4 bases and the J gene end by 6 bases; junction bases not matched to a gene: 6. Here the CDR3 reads CASSFLTGGAGELFF. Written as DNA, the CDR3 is TGTGCCAGCAGTTTTCTGACAGGGGGGGCCGGGGAGCTGTTTTTT.